A selection of T cell receptor beta chains follows, all from one sample in a study of cytomegalovirus exposure and HLA in healthy donors. The method was immunoSEQ multiplex PCR; TCRdb's version includes in-frame clones alone and lacks a portion of them. The sample lists 100,000 to 120,000 clones; about 80% were seen once. Sequencing was performed on PBMCs. These receptors came from a man aged 25 to 40 in good health and CMV-seropositive. Each CDR3 is given with its conserved first and last residue. D genes are given only for firm matches. Size is stated for part of the rows, as once, few or many counts, or as a class when the clone is expanded.

cdr3_aa: CAWSTTYNEQFF; cdr3_nt: TGTGCCTGGAGTACCACTTACAATGAGCAGTTCTTC; clone_size: few; j_call: TRBJ2-1; d_call: -; v_call: TRBV30
cdr3_aa: CASSGQGSTDTQYF; cdr3_nt: TGTGCCAGCAGCGGACAGGGCTCCACAGATACGCAGTATTTT; clone_size: -; j_call: TRBJ2-3; d_call: TRBD1; v_call: TRBV11-2
cdr3_aa: CASSREQGLGEPQHF; cdr3_nt: TGTGCCAGCAGCCGCGAACAGGGTCTAGGGGAGCCCCAGCATTTT; clone_size: -; j_call: TRBJ1-5; d_call: -; v_call: TRBV5-6
cdr3_aa: CASIVGPSNYGYTF; cdr3_nt: TGTGCCAGCATTGTGGGCCCATCTAACTATGGCTACACCTTC; clone_size: -; j_call: TRBJ1-2; d_call: -; v_call: TRBV2
cdr3_aa: CASSLGDRGNSPFF; cdr3_nt: TGCGCCAGCAGCCTCGGGGACAGGGGGAACTCGCCTTTCTTT; clone_size: -; j_call: TRBJ1-1; d_call: TRBD1; v_call: TRBV4-3
cdr3_aa: CASSPLALADTQYF; cdr3_nt: TGTGCCAGCAGCCCACTAGCGTTGGCAGATACGCAGTATTTT; clone_size: -; j_call: TRBJ2-3; d_call: TRBD2; v_call: TRBV7-8
cdr3_aa: CASSYVARGGRYF; cdr3_nt: TGTGCCAGCAGTTACGTCGCTAGGGGGGGTCGGTACTTC; clone_size: few; j_call: TRBJ2-5; d_call: -; v_call: TRBV6-5
cdr3_aa: CASSEVVEDSYEQYF; cdr3_nt: TGTGCCAGCAGTGAAGTGGTGGAGGATTCCTACGAGCAGTACTTC; clone_size: -; j_call: TRBJ2-7; d_call: -; v_call: TRBV6-1
cdr3_aa: CASSSISGGSSGANVLTF; cdr3_nt: TGTGCCAGCAGCTCCATTAGCGGGGGTAGCTCTGGGGCCAACGTCCTGACTTTC; clone_size: -; j_call: TRBJ2-6; d_call: TRBD2; v_call: TRBV7-9
cdr3_aa: CASSLYSGIEQYF; cdr3_nt: TGTGCCAGCAGCTTGTACTCTGGTATCGAGCAGTACTTC; clone_size: -; j_call: TRBJ2-7; d_call: -; v_call: TRBV5-6
cdr3_aa: CASSIDQKSYNSPLHF; cdr3_nt: TGTGCCAGTAGTATTGATCAGAAGTCCTATAATTCACCCCTCCACTTT; clone_size: -; j_call: TRBJ1-6; d_call: -; v_call: TRBV19
cdr3_aa: CAWSFRQGARNNSPLHF; cdr3_nt: TGTGCCTGGAGTTTCCGACAGGGGGCTCGAAATAATTCACCCCTCCACTTT; clone_size: -; j_call: TRBJ1-6; d_call: TRBD1; v_call: TRBV30
cdr3_aa: CASSFGQVFEEQYF; cdr3_nt: TGTGCCAGCAGCTTCGGACAGGTCTTCGAGGAGCAGTACTTC; clone_size: -; j_call: TRBJ2-7; d_call: TRBD1; v_call: TRBV7-6
cdr3_aa: CASSFLGTGAGQPQHF; cdr3_nt: TGTGCCAGCAGTTTCCTCGGGACAGGGGCAGGTCAGCCCCAGCATTTT; clone_size: few; j_call: TRBJ1-5; d_call: TRBD1; v_call: TRBV2
cdr3_aa: CASTGTAYSNQPQHF; cdr3_nt: TGTGCCAGTACGGGGACAGCTTATAGCAATCAGCCCCAGCATTTT; clone_size: -; j_call: TRBJ1-5; d_call: TRBD1; v_call: TRBV19
cdr3_aa: CASSHTDRANQPQHF; cdr3_nt: TGCGCCAGCAGCCACACAGACAGGGCCAATCAGCCCCAGCATTTT; clone_size: -; j_call: TRBJ1-5; d_call: TRBD1; v_call: TRBV4-1
cdr3_aa: CASSPGLAVYNEQFF; cdr3_nt: TGTGCCAGCAGCCCGGGACTAGCAGTCTACAATGAGCAGTTCTTC; clone_size: -; j_call: TRBJ2-1; d_call: TRBD2; v_call: TRBV6-5
cdr3_aa: CASSPSSGGDEQFF; cdr3_nt: TGTGCCAGCAGCCCCAGCTCCGGGGGAGATGAGCAGTTCTTC; clone_size: few; j_call: TRBJ2-1; d_call: -; v_call: TRBV11-3